This T cell receptor beta chain was sequenced during a study of cytomegalovirus exposure and HLA in healthy donors. 13 Jbeta primers and 60 Vbeta primers were used for the PCR. Using immunoSEQ multiplex PCR, the repertoire was profiled, and TCRdb retains in-frame clones only, with some absent. The sample carries about 140,000 clones, 60% to 80% recorded once. V shed 0 bases, J shed 5 bases, and the junction held 4 bases outside the gene matches. The CDR3 is made up of 14 amino acids. CDR1 and CDR2 (germline): SGHRS, YFSETQ. V usage is TRBV5-1 and J usage is TRBJ2-5; 7 bases map to TRBD2. Input material: PBMCs. The TCR originated in a woman between 45 and 60 years old in good health and CMV-seronegative. CDR3 bases: TGCGCCAGCAGCTTGGTAATGGGGGGGGAGACCCAGTACTTC. Translation: CASSLVMGGETQYF.